The rows below give T cell receptor beta chains drawn from one sample of a study of cytomegalovirus exposure and HLA in healthy donors. Measured with immunoSEQ multiplex PCR; TCRdb has only the in-frame clones, and not every one. This repertoire shows 150,000 to 200,000 clones, over 75% found once; its top ten account for about 0.91%. Input material: PBMCs. The receptors stem from a woman in her forties or fifties in good health and CMV-seropositive. CDR3s include the opening cysteine and the closing phenylalanine or tryptophan. The D gene is left open where the match is weak. Size is stated for part of the rows, as once, few or many counts, or as a class when the clone is expanded.

J: TRBJ1-1; D: TRBD1; size: .; V: TRBV6-1; DNA: TGTGCCAGTACCTCCACAGGGGGCGCTTCCAGTGAAGCTTTCTTT; CDR3: CASTSTGGASSEAFF
J: TRBJ1-3; D: .; size: .; V: TRBV2; DNA: TGTGCCAGCAGTGAAGGGGGACTCGTCTCTGGAAACACCATATATTTT; CDR3: CASSEGGLVSGNTIYF
J: TRBJ2-1; D: TRBD1; size: .; V: TRBV9; DNA: TGTGCCAGCAGCGGGGACAGGTTGGGGGAGCAGTTCTTC; CDR3: CASSGDRLGEQFF
J: TRBJ1-5; D: .; size: few; V: TRBV28; DNA: TGTGCCAGCAGTTTTCGGGGGGCGGGCAATCAGCCCCAGCATTTT; CDR3: CASSFRGAGNQPQHF
J: TRBJ2-2; D: TRBD2; size: .; V: TRBV5-1; DNA: TGCGCCAGCAGCTTCGGGGGGGCCACAACCGGGGAGCTGTTTTTT; CDR3: CASSFGGATTGELFF
J: TRBJ2-2; D: .; size: .; V: TRBV11-2; DNA: TGTGCCAGCAGCTTAGAATATGGGGGGAGTGCCGGGGAGCTGTTTTTT; CDR3: CASSLEYGGSAGELFF
J: TRBJ1-2; D: .; size: .; V: TRBV2; DNA: TGTGCCAGCAGTAGTCAGGGGCCGGGCTATGGCTACACCTTC; CDR3: CASSSQGPGYGYTF
J: TRBJ1-5; D: .; size: .; V: TRBV5-6; DNA: TGTGCCAGCAGTCAAAAGTCCCGGGGGGGCAATCAGCCCCAGCATTTT; CDR3: CASSQKSRGGNQPQHF
J: TRBJ2-3; D: .; size: .; V: TRBV29-1; DNA: TGCAGCGTTGAAAGACAGATTAAGCAGCACAGATACGCAGTATTT; CDR3: CSVERQIKQHRYAVF
J: TRBJ1-1; D: .; size: .; V: TRBV9; DNA: TGTGCCAGCAGGCGGGGCCCGGACACTGAAGCTTTCTTT; CDR3: CASRRGPDTEAFF
J: TRBJ1-1; D: TRBD1; size: .; V: TRBV2; DNA: TGTGCCAGCAGTCTGACAGGGGGGTCGACGAACACTGAAGCTTTCTTT; CDR3: CASSLTGGSTNTEAFF
J: TRBJ2-1; D: TRBD2; size: .; V: TRBV2; DNA: TGTGCCAGCCGTTCTAGCGGGACTGATGAGCAGTTCTTC; CDR3: CASRSSGTDEQFF
J: TRBJ2-1; D: TRBD2; size: .; V: TRBV4-1; DNA: TGCGCCAGCAGCCAAGATGGACTAGCGGGGGGCCCGATAGGGCAGTTCTTC; CDR3: CASSQDGLAGGPIGQFF
J: TRBJ1-3; D: TRBD1; size: .; V: TRBV29-1; DNA: TGCAGCGTTGTAGGAGGGACAGTTGGAAACACCATATATTTT; CDR3: CSVVGGTVGNTIYF
J: TRBJ2-7; D: .; size: .; V: TRBV19; DNA: TGTGCCAGTAGTCACAGGGAAACCTACGAGCAGTACTTC; CDR3: CASSHRETYEQYF
J: TRBJ2-1; D: TRBD2; size: .; V: TRBV5-6; DNA: TGTGCCAGCAGCTTGGGAGTCGGGGGGAACGGCGTTGAGCAGTTCTTC; CDR3: CASSLGVGGNGVEQFF
J: TRBJ2-7; D: .; size: .; V: TRBV15; DNA: TGTGCCACCAGCAGGGACAAGCTTACGGTCGAGCAGTACTTC; CDR3: CATSRDKLTVEQYF